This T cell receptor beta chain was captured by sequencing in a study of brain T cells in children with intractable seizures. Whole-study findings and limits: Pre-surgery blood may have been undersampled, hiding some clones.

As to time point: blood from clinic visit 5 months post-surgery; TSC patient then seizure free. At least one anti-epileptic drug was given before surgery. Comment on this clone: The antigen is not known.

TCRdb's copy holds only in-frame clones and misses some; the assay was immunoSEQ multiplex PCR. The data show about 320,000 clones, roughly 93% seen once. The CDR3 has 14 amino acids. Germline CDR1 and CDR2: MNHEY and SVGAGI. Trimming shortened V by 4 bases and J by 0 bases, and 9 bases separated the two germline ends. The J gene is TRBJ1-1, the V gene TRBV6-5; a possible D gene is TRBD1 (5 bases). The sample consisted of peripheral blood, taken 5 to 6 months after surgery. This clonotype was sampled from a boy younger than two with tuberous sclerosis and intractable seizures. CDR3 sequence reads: CASSSPGVNTEAFF. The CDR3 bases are TGTGCCAGCAGTTCCCCGGGGGTGAACACTGAAGCTTTCTTT.